The source of this T cell receptor beta chain is a study of blood T cell repertoires in COVID-19 (TCRdb year 2020). At the level of the whole study: The collaborator samples originated in the United States, Italy and Spain and spanned the acute and convalescent phases of COVID-19. The material from the prospective study consisted of cDNA or gDNA derived from T cells, B-cell-depleted T cells, or PBMCs. Deeply sampled blood TCRbeta repertoires from subjects exposed to, actively infected with, or recovered from COVID-19 were included in the dataset. The repertoires were made available in a free public database intended to serve as a resource for research on the immune response to SARS-CoV-2. The samples were drawn from the first 160 participants of the ongoing ImmuneRACE study and from over a thousand subjects provided by 6 global collaborators. The sample metadata nearly always contained a de-identified subject ID, COVID-19 status, age in years and sex. HLA class I and class II types, where available, came from metadata supplied by the sample provider rather than from assay-based typing. Study-wide conclusions, independent of this receptor: The amount of clinical and demographic metadata varied by source and participant and was provided uncurated.

V ends up 4 bases short and J 6 bases short, with an unmatched junction base count of 6. From the cysteine up to the phenylalanine, the CDR3 has a length of 14 residues. Just CDR3 DNA is preserved here, 42 bases in frame from base 1. In the germline V gene (reference sequence), CDR1 corresponds to SEHNR and CDR2 to FQNEAQ. To note about this clone: Its antigen is currently not known. No base qualities exist here, and no much larger clone lies one base off it.

Each collaborating institution followed its own protocols to collect whole blood in K2EDTA tubes. For TCRbeta analysis, collaborators shipped samples as frozen whole blood, isolated PBMCs, or DNA extracted from either of those sample types. The immunoSEQ Assay, a bias-controlled multiplex PCR, was used to amplify TCRbeta CDR3 regions from genomic DNA. The authors' analysis ran thus. Within the assay, amplification of reference gene primers was used to estimate how many nucleated cells each sample contained. To quantify the absolute abundance of each unique TCRbeta CDR3 rearrangement, sequence reads were collapsed and filtered. For each sample, productive Simpson clonality was calculated as the square root of Simpson's diversity index over productive rearrangements. What TCRdb holds here is the immuneACCESS table cut down to in-frame rearrangements. Part of the clones is not present; checked against another copy, under half of the missing clones reflect an unresolved V gene, and the others are unexplained. D and trimming come from the DNA, and the V and J calls and clone size come from that table. Recorded for this sample are about 59,000 clones; 75% to 95% of them occurred a single time. The ten largest account for about a sixth of the sample.

Sequenced material: peripheral blood. This TCR derives from a man at least 80 years old with acute or convalescent COVID-19. The chain employs TRBV7-9 and TRBJ2-7, and TRBD1 aligns with 10 junction nucleotides. This receptor carries the CDR3 CASSSDRGRLEQYF. The nucleotide sequence is TGTGCCAGCAGCTCCGACAGGGGGCGCCTCGAGCAGTACTTC.